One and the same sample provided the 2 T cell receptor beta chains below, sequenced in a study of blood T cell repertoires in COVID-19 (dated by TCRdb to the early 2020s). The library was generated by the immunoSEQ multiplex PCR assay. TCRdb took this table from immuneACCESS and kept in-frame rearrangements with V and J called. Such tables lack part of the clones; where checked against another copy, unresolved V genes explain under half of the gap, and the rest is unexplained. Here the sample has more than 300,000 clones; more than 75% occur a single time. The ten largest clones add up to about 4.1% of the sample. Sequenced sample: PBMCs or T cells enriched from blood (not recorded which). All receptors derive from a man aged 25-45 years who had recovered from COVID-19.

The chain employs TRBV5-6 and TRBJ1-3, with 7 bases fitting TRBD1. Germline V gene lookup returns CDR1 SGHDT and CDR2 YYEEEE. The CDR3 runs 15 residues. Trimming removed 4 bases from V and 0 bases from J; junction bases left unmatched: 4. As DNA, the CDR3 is TGTGCCAGCAGCATCGGACAGGCCTCTGGAAACACCATATATTTT. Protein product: CASSIGQASGNTIYF.

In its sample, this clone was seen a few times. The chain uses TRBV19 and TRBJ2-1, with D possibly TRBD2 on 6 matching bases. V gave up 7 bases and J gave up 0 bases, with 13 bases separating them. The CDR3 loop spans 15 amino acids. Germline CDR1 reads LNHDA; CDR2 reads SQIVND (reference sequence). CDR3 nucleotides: TGTGCCAGTATCAGGGACGGGAGCTCCTACAATGAGCAGTTCTTC. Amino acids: CASIRDGSSYNEQFF.